The TCR beta chain under discussion was sequenced for a study of blood T cell repertoires in COVID-19. Study summary: The cDNA or gDNA used as material had been derived from T cells, B-cell-depleted T cells, or PBMCs.

This table comes from immunoSEQ multiplex PCR, and its TCRdb copy is limited to in-frame clones, with some not included. The table lists about 160,000 clones, about 85% of them singletons. The CDR3 spans 15 residues. Germline lookup yields CDR1 ENHRY and CDR2 SYGVKD. V was clipped by 2 bases and J by 4 bases; unmatched bases: 4. This TCR derives from a woman aged 55-75 years with active or convalescent COVID-19. This rearrangement joins TRBV10-3 to TRBJ1-3, with TRBD1 matching over 8 bases. Sequenced: peripheral blood. This CDR3 reads CAISEEDRGGNTIYF. DNA of the CDR3: TGTGCCATCAGTGAGGAAGACAGGGGAGGAAACACCATATATTTT.